Here is one T cell receptor beta chain with its context. The target antigen is unknown. The data are from a study of T cell responses to AZD1222 COVID-19 vaccine. Germline assignment: CDR1 SGDLS and CDR2 YYNGEE. The CDR3 totals 14 residues. Trimming stripped 0 bases from V and 17 bases from J, with 18 bases between. Study-level points and caveats: Only after the peak T cell response were repertoires sampled.

Only in-frame clones appear in the TCRdb table, and some are missing; sequencing was by immunoSEQ multiplex PCR. The repertoire includes 120,000 or so clones, approximately 90% of them detected once, and about 7% sits in the top ten. The chain uses TRBV9 and TRBJ2-6; D tentatively reads TRBD1 or TRBD2 (6 bases each). The sample here was peripheral blood, taken on day 0 of AZD1222 vaccination. This clonotype was sampled from an adult in good health. For the CDR3, the DNA is TGTGCCAGCAGCGTAGGAGGGGGGTTCAACGTTGTGACTTTC. Amino acids: CASSVGGGFNVVTF.